The rows below give T cell receptor beta chains drawn from one sample of a study of T cell repertoires in cytomegalovirus infection. Antigens for these TCRs are unknown. TCRdb re-analysed the reads in MiXCR, keeping a single row per CDR3 protein. The table has 370,000 or so distinct CDR3 sequences, roughly a third seen once. This sample comprised cultured PBMCs, obtained from culture after CMV antigen stimulation. The receptors stem from a human donor in good health (CMV status not recorded). Some clones in this sample may be carry-over from other donors' samples. Both conserved end residues are part of each CDR3. A D gene is named only where the DNA matches it firmly. Size is omitted from some rows. Given values are once, few, many or a class for expanded clones.

V: TRBV20-1; J: TRBJ2-1; D: TRBD2; size: -; CDR3: CSAEGLAATYNEQFF; DNA: TGCAGTGCGGAGGGACTAGCGGCGACCTACAATGAGCAGTTCTTC
V: TRBV28; J: TRBJ1-5; D: TRBD1; size: -; CDR3: CASRIWDRGGNQPQHF; DNA: TGTGCCAGCAGGATTTGGGACAGGGGGGGCAATCAGCCCCAGCATTTT
V: TRBV7-9; J: TRBJ2-1; D: -; size: -; CDR3: CASSFTGHNEQFF; DNA: TGTGCCAGCAGCTTTACAGGACACAATGAGCAGTTCTTC
V: TRBV29-1; J: TRBJ1-1; D: -; size: -; CDR3: CSVEKNTEAFF; DNA: TGCAGCGTTGAGAAGAACACTGAAGCTTTCTTT
V: TRBV29-1; J: TRBJ2-1; D: TRBD2; size: many; CDR3: CSVVGSSGSHYNEQFF; DNA: TGCAGCGTTGTAGGGTCTAGCGGGAGCCACTACAATGAGCAGTTCTTC
V: TRBV7-2; J: TRBJ2-2; D: -; size: -; CDR3: CASSPRALGELFF; DNA: TGTGCCAGCAGCCCGCGTGCCTTAGGGGAGCTGTTTTTT
V: TRBV11-2; J: TRBJ2-2; D: -; size: -; CDR3: CASSSSVGRRRTGELFF; DNA: TGTGCCAGCAGCTCATCAGTGGGGAGGCGCCGCACCGGGGAGCTGTTTTTT
V: TRBV7-8; J: TRBJ2-3; D: TRBD2; size: many; CDR3: CASSLVGLAGGRGTQYF; DNA: TGTGCCAGCAGCTTAGTAGGACTAGCGGGAGGCAGGGGTACGCAGTATTTT
V: TRBV7-8; J: TRBJ2-1; D: TRBD2; size: few; CDR3: CASSFTSGREQFF; DNA: TGTGCCAGCAGCTTTACTAGCGGGAGGGAGCAGTTCTTC
V: TRBV2; J: TRBJ2-3; D: TRBD2; size: -; CDR3: CASSASGSYTQYF; DNA: TGTGCCAGCAGTGCTAGCGGGAGTTATACGCAGTATTTT
V: TRBV20-1; J: TRBJ2-5; D: TRBD2; size: few; CDR3: CSASRPSGVLETQYF; DNA: TGCAGTGCTAGTCGTCCAAGCGGGGTCCTGGAGACCCAGTACTTC
V: TRBV4-3; J: TRBJ1-3; D: -; size: -; CDR3: CASSQAGTGFRDTIYF; DNA: TGCGCCAGCAGCCAAGCCGGGACGGGGTTCCGGGACACCATATATTTT
V: TRBV28; J: TRBJ1-2; D: TRBD1; size: -; CDR3: CASSLSGGLRDRTGGYTF; DNA: TGTGCCAGCAGTTTATCGGGGGGCTTGCGGGACAGGACTGGCGGCTACACCTTC
V: TRBV11-2; J: TRBJ2-1; D: TRBD2; size: -; CDR3: CASSPGGRISYNEQFF; DNA: TGTGCCAGCAGCCCAGGCGGGAGAATCTCCTACAATGAGCAGTTCTTC
V: TRBV7-2; J: TRBJ1-2; D: TRBD1; size: -; CDR3: CASSLTGTGGVDGYTF; DNA: TGTGCCAGCAGCTTGACCGGGACAGGGGGCGTTGATGGCTACACCTTC
V: TRBV12-5; J: TRBJ2-1; D: -; size: -; CDR3: CASGDLDPGGEQFF; DNA: TGTGCTAGTGGGGATCTAGACCCGGGTGGTGAGCAGTTCTTC
V: TRBV20-1; J: TRBJ1-4; D: -; size: once; CDR3: CSALKATNEKLFF; DNA: TGCAGTGCCCTCAAAGCAACTAATGAAAAACTGTTTTTT
V: TRBV4-1; J: TRBJ2-5; D: TRBD1; size: few; CDR3: CASSFGQGQETQYF; DNA: TGCGCCAGCAGCTTCGGACAGGGCCAAGAGACCCAGTACTTC
V: TRBV7-2; J: TRBJ1-1; D: -; size: medium-sized; CDR3: CASSSQKDTEAFF; DNA: TGTGCCAGCAGCAGCCAGAAGGACACTGAAGCTTTCTTT
V: TRBV10-3; J: TRBJ1-1; D: -; size: once; CDR3: CATKSSDRPGTEAFF; DNA: TGTGCCACCAAGAGCTCCGACAGGCCGGGCACTGAAGCTTTCTTT
V: TRBV12-3/TRBV12-4; J: TRBJ2-3; D: -; size: -; CDR3: CASSPFRSTDTQYF; DNA: TGTGCCAGCAGTCCGTTTAGGAGCACAGATACGCAGTATTTT
V: TRBV7-2; J: TRBJ1-4; D: -; size: few; CDR3: CASSLGVLWDEKLFF; DNA: TGTGCCAGCAGCTTAGGGGTCCTGTGGGATGAAAAACTGTTTTTT
V: TRBV12-3/TRBV12-4; J: TRBJ2-1; D: -; size: -; CDR3: CASTPAANSYNEQFF; DNA: TGTGCCAGCACCCCGGCTGCAAATTCCTACAATGAGCAGTTCTTC
V: TRBV7-3; J: TRBJ2-1; D: TRBD2; size: many; CDR3: CASSLLGLAGVNEQFF; DNA: TGTGCCAGCAGCTTATTAGGACTAGCGGGAGTCAATGAGCAGTTCTTC
V: TRBV7-2; J: TRBJ2-1; D: -; size: many; CDR3: CASSSRARTGGWTSGVYNEQFF; DNA: TGTGCCAGCAGCTCAAGGGCCAGGACAGGGGGCTGGACTAGCGGAGTCTACAATGAGCAGTTCTTC
V: TRBV11-3; J: TRBJ2-3; D: TRBD2; size: -; CDR3: CASSAGGDPGTDTQYF; DNA: TGTGCCAGCAGCGCGGGAGGGGATCCCGGCACAGATACGCAGTATTTT
V: TRBV4-3; J: TRBJ2-3; D: TRBD2; size: -; CDR3: CASSRQRGPTDTQYF; DNA: TGCGCCAGCAGCCGCCAGCGGGGACCCACAGATACGCAGTATTTT
V: TRBV7-9; J: TRBJ1-1; D: -; size: few; CDR3: CASNKQGGGTEAFF; DNA: TGTGCCAGCAACAAACAGGGAGGGGGCACTGAAGCTTTCTTT
V: TRBV18; J: TRBJ1-3; D: -; size: -; CDR3: CASSGNTVPGNTIYF; DNA: TGTGCCAGCTCAGGGAATACAGTTCCTGGAAACACCATATATTTT
V: TRBV7-9; J: TRBJ1-1; D: -; size: few; CDR3: CASSDPDGLNTEAFF; DNA: TGTGCCAGCAGCGATCCCGACGGACTGAACACTGAAGCTTTCTTT
V: TRBV19; J: TRBJ2-5; D: -; size: many; CDR3: CASSGGGETQYF; DNA: TGTGCCAGTAGTGGTGGGGGAGAGACCCAGTACTTC
V: TRBV20-1; J: TRBJ1-2; D: -; size: -; CDR3: CSARDQGSPGGYTF; DNA: TGCAGTGCTAGAGATCAGGGCTCCCCGGGCGGCTACACCTTC
V: TRBV27; J: TRBJ1-5; D: -; size: -; CDR3: CASRLGGSNQPQHF; DNA: TGTGCCAGCAGATTAGGGGGGTCCAATCAGCCCCAGCATTTT
V: TRBV6-5; J: TRBJ1-1; D: -; size: -; CDR3: CASSYDSLNTEAFF; DNA: TGTGCCAGCAGTTACGACAGCTTGAACACTGAAGCTTTCTTT
V: TRBV19; J: TRBJ2-1; D: TRBD2; size: -; CDR3: CASSPDGLAGFDEQFF; DNA: TGTGCCAGTAGTCCGGATGGACTAGCGGGATTCGATGAGCAGTTCTTC
V: TRBV18; J: TRBJ2-5; D: -; size: -; CDR3: CASSPPVSGSEETQYF; DNA: TGTGCCAGCTCACCACCCGTAAGCGGCAGTGAAGAGACCCAGTACTTC
V: TRBV11-2; J: TRBJ2-7; D: TRBD2; size: few; CDR3: CASSLQTSGSSYEQYF; DNA: TGTGCCAGCAGCTTACAAACTAGCGGATCATCCTACGAGCAGTACTTC
V: TRBV12-3/TRBV12-4; J: TRBJ1-5; D: -; size: few; CDR3: CASSLRTTSNQPQHF; DNA: TGTGCCAGCAGTTTAAGGACAACAAGCAATCAGCCCCAGCATTTT
V: TRBV20-1; J: TRBJ2-2; D: TRBD1; size: -; CDR3: CSARGQGAEQNTGELFF; DNA: TGCAGTGCTAGGGGACAGGGGGCAGAACAAAACACCGGGGAGCTGTTTTTT
V: TRBV4-1; J: TRBJ1-4; D: TRBD1; size: many; CDR3: CASSQDPGQGKKLFF; DNA: TGCGCCAGCAGCCAAGATCCGGGACAGGGGAAAAAACTGTTTTTT
V: TRBV27; J: TRBJ2-3; D: -; size: -; CDR3: CASSPQLTPGTDTQYF; DNA: TGTGCCAGCAGCCCGCAATTGACACCGGGCACAGATACGCAGTATTTT
V: TRBV10-3; J: TRBJ2-1; D: -; size: once; CDR3: CAISDPTSPSRNEQFF; DNA: TGTGCCATCAGTGATCCGACTAGTCCGAGTCGGAATGAGCAGTTCTTC
V: TRBV12-3/TRBV12-4; J: TRBJ2-7; D: TRBD2; size: -; CDR3: CASSAGLAGAYEQYF; DNA: TGTGCCAGCAGTGCGGGATTAGCGGGGGCCTACGAGCAGTACTTC
V: TRBV4-1; J: TRBJ2-5; D: -; size: -; CDR3: CASSQVRAQETQYF; DNA: TGCGCCAGCAGCCAAGTGCGCGCGCAAGAGACCCAGTACTTC
V: TRBV12-3/TRBV12-4; J: TRBJ1-4; D: -; size: -; CDR3: CASSFIGNEKLFF; DNA: TGTGCCAGCAGTTTTATTGGAAACGAAAAACTGTTTTTT
V: TRBV7-2; J: TRBJ1-4; D: TRBD1; size: many; CDR3: CASSLLTGRQEKLFF; DNA: TGTGCCAGCAGCCTCTTGACAGGGCGCCAGGAAAAACTGTTTTTT
V: TRBV7-2; J: TRBJ2-5; D: TRBD2; size: many; CDR3: CASSLWTSLVQETQYF; DNA: TGTGCCAGCAGCCTTTGGACTAGCCTAGTCCAAGAGACCCAGTACTTC
V: TRBV6-2/TRBV6-3; J: TRBJ2-7; D: -; size: few; CDR3: CASSYSPSRDEQYF; DNA: TGTGCCAGCAGTTACTCTCCGAGCAGGGACGAGCAGTACTTC